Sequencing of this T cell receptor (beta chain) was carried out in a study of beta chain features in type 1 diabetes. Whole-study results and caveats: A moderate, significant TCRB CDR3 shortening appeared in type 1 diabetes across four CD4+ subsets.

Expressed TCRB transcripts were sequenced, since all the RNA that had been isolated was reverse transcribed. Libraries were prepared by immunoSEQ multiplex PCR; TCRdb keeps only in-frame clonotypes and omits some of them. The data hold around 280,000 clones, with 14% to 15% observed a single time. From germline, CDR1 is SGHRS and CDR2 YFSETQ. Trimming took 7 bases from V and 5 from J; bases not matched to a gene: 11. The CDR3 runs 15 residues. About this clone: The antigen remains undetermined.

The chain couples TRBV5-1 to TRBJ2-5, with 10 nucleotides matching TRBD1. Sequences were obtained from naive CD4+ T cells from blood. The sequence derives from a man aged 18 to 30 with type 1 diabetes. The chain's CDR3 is CASGRGQGSFETQYF. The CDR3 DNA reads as TGCGCCAGCGGCCGGGGACAGGGGAGCTTCGAGACCCAGTACTTC.